The 4 T cell receptor beta chains in this list originate from one sample, sequenced in a study of response to subunit inactivated influenza vaccine. TCRdb re-called the RT-PCR reads through MiXCR, storing one row per CDR3 protein. The sample lists 500,000 to 700,000 distinct CDR3 sequences; 20% to 25% were seen once. The same sample was also used in a study of T cells expressing NK-cell markers. That work adds: Template switching by 5'RACE with UMIs generated the TCR beta cDNA.

Here the sequenced sample was CD4+ T cells sorted from PBMCs, taken approximately 12 days after vaccination. The receptor set was obtained from a man aged 45-65 years who received an inactivated influenza vaccine.

This clonotype was picked up a small number of times. The V gene is TRBV6-2 or TRBV6-3, the J gene TRBJ2-7, with 10 bases that match TRBD2. Germline values: CDR1 MNHEY, CDR2 SVGEGT. The CDR3 totals 16 residues. The trim removed 5 bases at V and 0 bases at J, leaving 7 bases unmatched. The CDR3 sequence is CASSPQRGGSSYEQYF. In nucleotides, the CDR3 is TGTGCCAGCAGTCCCCAGCGGGGGGGTAGCTCCTACGAGCAGTACTTC.

This chain links TRBV10-3 with TRBJ2-1, with 10 bases that match TRBD2. This CDR3 spans 16 amino acids. CDR1 and CDR2 (germline): ENHRY, SYGVKD. V dropped 5 bases and J dropped 0; count of bases not matched to a gene: 4. Here the CDR3 reads CAISLAGGSSYNEQFF. The CDR3 bases are TGTGCCATCAGTTTAGCGGGGGGAAGCTCCTACAATGAGCAGTTCTTC.

This clonotype has just a few counts. The CDR3 is CASNRGGTTYNEQFF. CDR3 sequence (DNA): TGTGCCAGCAATCGCGGCGGGACGACCTACAATGAGCAGTTCTTC. The chain couples TRBV6-2 or TRBV6-3 to TRBJ2-1, with D tentatively TRBD2 (6 bases). CDR3 length equals 15 residues. Germline V gives CDR1 MNHEY, CDR2 SVGEGT. Trimming pared 7 bases from V and 2 bases from J, leaving 15 bases between.

This clonotype has a handful of counts. V and J are TRBV5-1 and TRBJ2-5; D remains ambiguous. The CDR3 has 12 amino acids. V was cut by 0 bases and J by 5 bases, with 5 bases left in between. Germline CDR1 is SGHRS and CDR2 is YFSETQ. This CDR3 is CASSLDKETQYF. For the CDR3, the DNA is TGCGCCAGCAGCTTGGATAAGGAGACCCAGTACTTC.